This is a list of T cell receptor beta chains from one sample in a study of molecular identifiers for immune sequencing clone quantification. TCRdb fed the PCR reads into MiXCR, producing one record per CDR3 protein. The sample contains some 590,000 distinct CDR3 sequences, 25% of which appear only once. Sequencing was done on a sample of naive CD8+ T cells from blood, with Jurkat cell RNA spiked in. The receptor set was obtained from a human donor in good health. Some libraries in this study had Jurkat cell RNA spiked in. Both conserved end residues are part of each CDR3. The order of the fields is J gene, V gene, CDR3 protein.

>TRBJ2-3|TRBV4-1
CASSIRDSDTDTQYF
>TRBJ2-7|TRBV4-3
CASSPRLGVDEQYF
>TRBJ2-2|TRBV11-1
CASSFFTNTGELFF
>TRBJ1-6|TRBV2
CASRGLGTTNSPLHF
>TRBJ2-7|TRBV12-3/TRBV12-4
CASSLGTSGSLSSYEQYF
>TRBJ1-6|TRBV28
CASSKLEQPNNSPLHF
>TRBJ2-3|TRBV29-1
CSAIGGPVTDTQYF
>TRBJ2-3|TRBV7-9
CASSLATGTHDTQYF
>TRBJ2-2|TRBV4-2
CASSQEQGWTGELFF
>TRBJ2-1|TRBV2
CASSDRANDNEQFF
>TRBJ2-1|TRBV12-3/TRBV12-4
CASSLGQGTHNEQFF
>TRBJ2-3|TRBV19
CASSISFTDTQYF
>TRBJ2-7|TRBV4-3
CASSPTPDPSYEQYF
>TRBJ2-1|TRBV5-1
CASTAGIYNEQFF
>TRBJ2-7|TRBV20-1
CSARDPRDRDSYEQYF
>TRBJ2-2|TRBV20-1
CSARGSGRGTGELFF
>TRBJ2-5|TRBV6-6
CASRAPSRQAETQYF
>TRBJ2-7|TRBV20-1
CSARQLAGGSYEQYF
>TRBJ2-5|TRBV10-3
CATDSGTAEETQYF
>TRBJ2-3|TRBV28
CASSSDYPGGDTQYF
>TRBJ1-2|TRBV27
CASSSNTGMNYGYTF
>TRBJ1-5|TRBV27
CASSLSTGGSQHF